This T cell receptor (beta chain) was documented in a study of blood T cell repertoires in COVID-19 (dated by TCRdb to 2019 to 2021). Looking at the study overall: The collaborator samples originated in the United States, Italy and Spain and spanned the acute and convalescent phases of COVID-19. Subjects who had been exposed to COVID-19, were actively infected with it, or had recovered from it provided the deeply sampled blood TCRbeta repertoires that made up the dataset. The material from the prospective study consisted of cDNA or gDNA derived from T cells, B-cell-depleted T cells, or PBMCs. Sample metadata almost always included a de-identified subject ID, COVID-19 status, age in years and sex. The samples were drawn from two sources: the first 160 participants of the ongoing ImmuneRACE study, and over 1,000 subjects contributed by 6 global collaborators. The repertoires were released in a freely available public database intended as a resource for research on the immune response to SARS-CoV-2. Where available, HLA class I and class II types were taken from metadata supplied by the sample provider and were not determined by assay-based typing. The research as a whole found: The quantity of clinical and demographic metadata differed by source and by participant and was supplied without curation.

Trimming at the junction amounts to 4 bases on V and 8 bases on J, and the germline ends lie 14 bases apart. CDR1 SGHTA and CDR2 FQGNSA are derived from the germline V gene. Counted from cysteine to phenylalanine, this CDR3 has 13 amino acids. Only the CDR3 portion is preserved as DNA: 39 bases, with reading frame beginning at the first base. Enrolling through a virtual design, the prospective study's participants ranged in age from roughly 18 to 90 years and lived across some 23 United States geographic areas. In the prospective study, participants were assigned to cohorts based on the clinical history participants reported in a screening survey and a study questionnaire. Exposed participants were defined as having been in contact with someone with a PCR-confirmed or clinician-diagnosed COVID-19 case within 2 weeks of study entry. In the prospective study, whole blood, serum and a nasopharyngeal or oropharyngeal swab were collected from each participant by mobile phlebotomists. Over an approximately two-month period, participants in the prospective study had the option of providing additional blood draws and questionnaires. Before DNA extraction, blood samples from the prospective study were shipped at room temperature or frozen.

Notes on this clone: The clone's antigen remains unknown. No quality values exist for individual bases; no much larger clone is one base distant.

TCRbeta CDR3 regions were amplified from genomic DNA by means of the immunoSEQ Assay, a bias-controlled multiplex PCR. The authors' analysis ran thus. The number of nucleated cells in each sample was estimated by amplification of reference gene primers within the assay. To quantify the absolute abundance of each unique TCRbeta CDR3 rearrangement, sequence reads were collapsed and filtered. Productive Simpson clonality was computed per sample as the square root of Simpson's diversity index over productive rearrangements. This immuneACCESS table, as held by TCRdb, lists in-frame sequences with V and J called but not all clones. Of the missing ones, under half trace to an unresolved V gene in checked studies; the others have no known cause. That table gives V, J and clone size, and the DNA gave D and trimming. The sample has some 150,000 clones on record, 65% to 85% of them singletons. The biggest ten clones account for around 5.4% of the sample.

Sequencing input: PBMCs or T cells enriched from blood (not recorded which). The sequence joins TRBV7-2 to TRBJ1-2; D gene: possibly TRBD1, on 5 matching bases. This TCR derives from a woman in her 50s who had been exposed to COVID-19. The encoded CDR3 is CASSSRTLRGYTF. The DNA sequence is as follows: TGTGCCAGCAGCTCCCGGACACTCAGAGGCTACACCTTC.